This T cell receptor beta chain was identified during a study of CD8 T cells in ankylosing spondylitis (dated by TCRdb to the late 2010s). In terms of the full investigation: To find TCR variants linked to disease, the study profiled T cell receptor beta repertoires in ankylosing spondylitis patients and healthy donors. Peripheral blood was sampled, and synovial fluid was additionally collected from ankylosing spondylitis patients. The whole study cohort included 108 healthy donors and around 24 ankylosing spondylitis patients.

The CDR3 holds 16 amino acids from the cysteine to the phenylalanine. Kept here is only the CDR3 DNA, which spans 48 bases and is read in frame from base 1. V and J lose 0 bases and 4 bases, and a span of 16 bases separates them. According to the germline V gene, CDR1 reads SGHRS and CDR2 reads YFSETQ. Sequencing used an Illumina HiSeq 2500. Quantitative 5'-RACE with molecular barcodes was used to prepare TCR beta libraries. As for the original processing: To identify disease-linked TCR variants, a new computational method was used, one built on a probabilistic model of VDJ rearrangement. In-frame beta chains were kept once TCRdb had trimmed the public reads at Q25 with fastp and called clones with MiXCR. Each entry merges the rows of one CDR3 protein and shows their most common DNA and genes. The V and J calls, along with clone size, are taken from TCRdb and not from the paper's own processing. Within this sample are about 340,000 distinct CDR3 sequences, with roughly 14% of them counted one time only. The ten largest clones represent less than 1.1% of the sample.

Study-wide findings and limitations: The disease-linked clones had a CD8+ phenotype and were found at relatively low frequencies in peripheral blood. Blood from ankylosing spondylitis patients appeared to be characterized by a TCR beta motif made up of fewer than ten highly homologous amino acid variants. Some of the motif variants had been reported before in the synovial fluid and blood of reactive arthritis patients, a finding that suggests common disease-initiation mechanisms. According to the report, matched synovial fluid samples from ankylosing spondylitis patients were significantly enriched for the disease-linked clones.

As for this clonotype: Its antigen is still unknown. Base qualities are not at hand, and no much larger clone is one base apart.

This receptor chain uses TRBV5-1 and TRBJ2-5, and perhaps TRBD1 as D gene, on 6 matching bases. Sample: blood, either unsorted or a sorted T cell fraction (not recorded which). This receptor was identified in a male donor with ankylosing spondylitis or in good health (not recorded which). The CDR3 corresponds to CASSLGDTPQGETQYF. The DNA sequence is TGCGCCAGCAGCTTGGGCGACACTCCACAGGGAGAGACCCAGTACTTC.